Each of the 10 T cell receptor beta chains below was sequenced from the same sample in a study of OX40 agonist ivuxolimab in advanced cancers. Clones were read by immunoSEQ multiplex PCR, and TCRdb kept only the in-frame ones, dropping some. This sample carries about 80,000 clones, about nine tenths of them seen once, and the ten largest clones take roughly 0.25%. The specimen comprised CD4+ or CD8+ T cells sorted from blood, sampled in a trial of the OX40 agonist ivuxolimab. The receptors here all came from an adult with an advanced solid tumor such as melanoma, head and neck, liver or kidney cancer.

The rearrangement joins TRBV5-1 to TRBJ2-2; D perhaps matches TRBD1 (6 bases). The CDR3 totals 15 residues. Germline V gene lookup returns CDR1 SGHRS and CDR2 YFSETQ. Trimming took 2 bases from V and 7 from J, leaving 15 bases between them. This CDR3 is CASSFLGTRDGELFF. The DNA for the CDR3 is TGCGCCAGCAGCTTTTTAGGGACAAGGGACGGGGAGCTGTTTTTT.

The chain carries TRBV6-1 and TRBJ2-7; no firm D call. The CDR3 covers 13 residues. Germline V CDR1 and CDR2: MNHNS, SASEGT. With 6 bases removed from V and 1 base from J, the gap between germline ends came to 10 bases. The DNA of the CDR3 is TGTGCCAGCAGCCCGACTGATTCCTACGAGCAGTACTTC. Protein sequence: CASSPTDSYEQYF.

J is TRBJ1-1 and V is TRBV6-1; 8 positions match TRBD1. Per germline, CDR1 MNHNS and CDR2 SASEGT. This CDR3 has 14 residues. With V trimmed by 6 bases and J by 11 bases, 14 bases remained unmatched. The CDR3 is CASSETGVTRWAFF. CDR3 DNA sequence: TGTGCCAGCAGCGAGACAGGGGTTACTCGGTGGGCTTTCTTT.

The chain has TRBV5-1 and TRBJ2-2; D remains unclear. This CDR3 contains 17 residues. Germline V gene sequence: CDR1 SGHRS, CDR2 YFSETQ. Deletions cut 4 bases from V and 6 bases from J, with 22 bases between. In DNA, the CDR3 is TGCGCCAGCAGCCTCTCCCAATTGAGTTCTGATCCCGGGGAGCTGTTTTTT. It yields the protein CASSLSQLSSDPGELFF.

The count of this clone is one. The chain employs TRBV19 and TRBJ1-5; 7 nucleotides match TRBD1. V was pared by 9 bases and J by 0 bases, with 14 bases of the junction left unmatched. CDR3 size: 17 residues. In germline, CDR1 is LNHDA, CDR2 SQIVND (reference sequence). The CDR3 region has the DNA TGTGCCAGATACATCCCCCGGGGACAGTATAGCAATCAGCCCCAGCATTTT. This codes for CARYIPRGQYSNQPQHF.

The rearrangement links TRBV7-2 to TRBJ2-1, with 9 positions matching TRBD1. Germline lookup yields CDR1 SGHTA and CDR2 FQGNSA. The trim removed 5 bases at V and 10 bases at J, leaving 12 bases unmatched. This CDR3 contains 15 residues. In DNA, the CDR3 is TGTGCCAGCAGCCCAGAGGGGACAGGGAATCGGGAGCAGTTCTTC. Protein product: CASSPEGTGNREQFF.

This chain connects TRBV4-3 to TRBJ2-7; 7 nucleotides line up with TRBD1. Losses at the gene ends were 2 bases for V and 0 bases for J; bases not matched to a gene: 7. CDR1 and CDR2 (germline): LGHNA, YSLEER. There are 16 residues in the CDR3. The CDR3 here is CASSQTRDRSSYEQYF. Here the CDR3 DNA reads TGCGCCAGCAGCCAAACCAGGGACAGAAGCTCCTACGAGCAGTACTTC.

V gene TRBV18 combines with J gene TRBJ1-5; 9 nucleotides line up with TRBD1. Germline CDR1 is KGHSH and CDR2 is LQKENI. J gave up 2 bases and V 6 bases, and 2 bases lay outside the gene matches. The CDR3 loop spans 14 amino acids. CDR3 DNA sequence: TGTGCCAGCTCTACAGGGGGCGGCAATCAGCCCCAGCATTTT. Translation: CASSTGGGNQPQHF. The full variable domain, rest sourced from reference TRBV18 and TRBJ1-5, is NAGVMQNPRHLVRRRGQEARLRCSPMKGHSHVYWYRQLPEEGLKFMVYLQKENIIDESGMPKERFSAEFPKEGPSILRIQQVVRGDSAAYFCASSTGGGNQPQHFGDGTRLSIL.

V gene TRBV5-4 combines with J gene TRBJ2-1; TRBD2 aligns across 8 bases. J was trimmed by 0 bases and V by 4 bases; bases with no gene match: 3. CDR3 length: 15 amino acids. Germline V gene data show CDR1 as SGHNT and CDR2 as YYREEE (reference sequence). The CDR3 DNA sequence: TGTGCCAGCAGCCACGGGACTAGCTCCTACAATGAGCAGTTCTTC. Translated: CASSHGTSSYNEQFF.

The rearrangement uses TRBV5-6 and TRBJ2-7, with 10 positions matching TRBD2. Germline trimming cut 4 bases from V and 7 bases from J; bases unmatched to any gene: 11. Germline loops: CDR1 SGHDT, CDR2 YYEEEE. The CDR3 extends over 15 amino acids. This CDR3 is CASSGSGRASGEQYF. In nucleotides, the CDR3 is TGTGCCAGCAGCGGGAGCGGGAGGGCCTCGGGGGAGCAGTACTTC.